This T cell receptor beta chain was sequenced during a study of vaccination effects on CD4 cells after COVID-19. Viral peptide pools were used in the ViraFEST assay to expand antigen-specific CD4+ T cells, and sequencing came afterward. Following an approximately eleven-day culture, CD4+ T cells were purified. Vaccine recipients had no previous SARS-CoV-2 infection; their nucleocapsid antibodies were negative. Regarding this clone: Its antigen is undetermined.

Generated by immunoSEQ multiplex PCR, the TCRdb table keeps only in-frame clones and is missing some. Of 60,000 to 65,000 clones detected, 70% to 85% appear once; the ten largest clones hold about 3.7%. The TCR was taken from a human donor who received a COVID-19 vaccine. Sequenced here: CD4+ T cells from PBMCs cultured with HCoV-OC43 spike peptides, sampled before COVID-19 vaccination. Subset meaning: HCoV-OC43 spike overlapping peptide pool stimulation.

Here the CDR3 reads CATKGQGNTGELFF. CDR3 in DNA: TGTGCCACCAAGGGACAGGGGAACACCGGGGAGCTGTTTTTT. The chain is built from TRBV24-1 and TRBJ2-2, with 9 positions matching TRBD1. Germline V gives CDR1 KGHDR, CDR2 SFDVKD. V trimming: 8 bases; J trimming: 1 base; junction bases outside the gene matches: 1. The CDR3 sequence is 14 residues long.